This is a list of T cell receptor beta chains from one sample in a study of blood T cell repertoires in COVID-19. This table comes from immunoSEQ multiplex PCR, and its TCRdb copy is limited to in-frame clones, with some not included. The sample has around 200,000 clones, 80% seen once. The material sequenced was peripheral blood. The receptor set was obtained from a human donor in a cohort sampled during active COVID-19. Each CDR3 is given with its conserved first and last residue. The D gene is left open where the match is weak. Clone sizes are given selectively: once, few, many, or a class where the clone is expanded.

v_call	d_call	clone_size	j_call	cdr3_aa	cdr3_nt
TRBV30	.	.	TRBJ2-2	CAWTSGTGELFF	TGTGCCTGGACCTCAGGTACCGGGGAGCTGTTTTTT
TRBV27	TRBD2	.	TRBJ2-1	CASSLRLAGGHNEQFF	TGTGCCAGCAGTCTCCGACTAGCGGGAGGCCACAATGAGCAGTTCTTC
TRBV7-3	.	.	TRBJ2-5	CASSFYLGETQYF	TGTGCCAGCAGCTTTTACCTAGGAGAGACCCAGTACTTC
TRBV28	.	.	TRBJ1-5	CASSPDSDQPQHF	TGTGCCAGCAGTCCGGACTCGGATCAGCCCCAGCATTTT
TRBV11-2	TRBD2	.	TRBJ2-3	CASSVGTSVSTDTQYF	TGTGCCAGCAGCGTCGGGACTAGCGTTAGCACAGATACGCAGTATTTT
TRBV2	TRBD1	.	TRBJ1-1	CASSEQGGNTEAFF	TGTGCCAGCAGTGAGCAGGGGGGGAACACTGAAGCTTTCTTT
TRBV7-2	TRBD1	.	TRBJ1-5	CASSSGGTGDQPQHF	TGTGCCAGCAGCTCGGGGGGGACAGGGGATCAGCCCCAGCATTTT
TRBV7-9	TRBD2	.	TRBJ2-3	CASSSSGRARDTQYF	TGTGCCAGCAGCTCTAGCGGGAGGGCCAGAGATACGCAGTATTTT
TRBV6-4	TRBD2	.	TRBJ2-6	CAICQPAKRESRSGANVLTF	TGTGCCATCTGTCAACCGGCGAAGCGGGAGTCCCGGTCTGGGGCCAACGTCCTGACTTTC
TRBV19	TRBD1	.	TRBJ1-1	CASSIRQGNTEAFF	TGTGCCAGTAGTATACGACAGGGGAACACTGAAGCTTTCTTT
TRBV6-1	.	.	TRBJ1-1	CASRISGGTEAFF	TGTGCCAGCAGGATCTCCGGGGGCACTGAAGCTTTCTTT
TRBV28	TRBD2	.	TRBJ2-5	CASTSLQGLAGGETQYF	TGTGCCAGCACCTCACTCCAGGGACTAGCGGGAGGAGAGACCCAGTACTTC
TRBV7-9	TRBD1	once	TRBJ1-2	CASSPQDRARYGYTF	TGTGCCAGCAGCCCACAAGACAGGGCACGGTATGGCTACACCTTC
TRBV28	.	.	TRBJ1-2	CASSLLPHRVGGYTF	TGTGCCAGCAGTTTATTACCACACAGGGTTGGAGGCTACACCTTC
TRBV11-1	TRBD2	.	TRBJ2-1	CASRLTSGGTYNEQFF	TGTGCCAGCAGGTTGACTAGCGGGGGGACCTACAATGAGCAGTTCTTC
TRBV15	TRBD1	.	TRBJ2-1	CATSSTGGRNNEQFF	TGTGCCACCAGCAGTACAGGGGGGAGAAACAATGAGCAGTTCTTC
TRBV19	.	few	TRBJ2-7	CASSEGVNEQYF	TGTGCCAGTAGCGAGGGGGTCAACGAGCAGTACTTC
TRBV18	.	.	TRBJ1-1	CASSLAMNTEAFF	TGTGCCAGCTCATTAGCAATGAACACTGAAGCTTTCTTT
TRBV4-1	.	.	TRBJ1-1	CASSQEAALNTEAFF	TGCGCCAGCAGCCAAGAGGCGGCCTTGAACACTGAAGCTTTCTTT
TRBV10-3	TRBD1	few	TRBJ2-7	CAIRDTGTGPYEQYF	TGTGCCATCAGGGATACCGGGACAGGGCCCTACGAGCAGTACTTC
TRBV15	TRBD2	.	TRBJ2-1	CATSRGAAGGYNEQFF	TGTGCCACCAGCAGAGGAGCGGCGGGAGGTTACAATGAGCAGTTCTTC
TRBV5-6	.	.	TRBJ1-2	CASSRDQRYGYTF	TGTGCCAGCAGCAGAGACCAGAGGTATGGCTACACCTTC
TRBV7-2	TRBD1	.	TRBJ1-3	CASTLTGVYSGNTIYF	TGTGCCAGCACCTTAACAGGGGTTTACTCTGGAAACACCATATATTTT
TRBV28	.	.	TRBJ1-5	CASSFRDQPQHF	TGTGCCAGCAGTTTTCGGGATCAGCCCCAGCATTTT
TRBV10-3	.	.	TRBJ2-7	CAISENRGPYEQYF	TGTGCCATCAGTGAAAATAGAGGTCCCTACGAGCAGTACTTC
TRBV6-5	TRBD1	.	TRBJ1-4	CASRTGQGRIEKLFF	TGTGCCAGCAGAACCGGACAGGGAAGAATTGAAAAACTGTTTTTT
TRBV10-3	.	.	TRBJ1-1	CAIRGVISGTEAFF	TGTGCCATCAGGGGCGTGATAAGTGGCACTGAAGCTTTCTTT
TRBV7-3	TRBD2	few	TRBJ2-3	CASSQGLAKADTQYF	TGTGCCAGCAGCCAGGGACTAGCGAAGGCAGATACGCAGTATTTT
TRBV18	.	.	TRBJ2-1	CASSPLSAGYNEQFF	TGTGCCAGCTCACCCCTGAGTGCAGGGTACAATGAGCAGTTCTTC